The 27 T cell receptor beta chains below all came from one sample that was sequenced in a study of T cell clonality in common variable immunodeficiency. Whole-study results and caveats: Common variable immunodeficiency TCR beta sequences reportedly had fewer deletions and N-nucleotide insertions.

For these receptors, no antigen is known. TCRdb keeps only in-frame clones here, not all; method: immunoSEQ multiplex PCR. This set yields about 34,000 clones and no singletons; the top ten hold about 29%. The sample comprised peripheral blood mononuclear cells. These receptors all stem from a human donor with common variable immunodeficiency.

This clone came up a few times. The CDR3 end lies 3 residues beyond the end of the read and is filled in from the germline J gene. The chain employs TRBV6-2 or TRBV6-3 and TRBJ2-7; tentatively, D is TRBD2 (6 bases). This CDR3 is built from 16 residues. The germline V gene has CDR1 MNHEY and CDR2 SVGEGT. Trimming pared 2 bases from V and 2 bases from J, leaving 16 bases between. The CDR3 is CASSYHPPGLTYEQYF. CDR3 bases read: TGTGCCAGCAGTTACCACCCACCGGGACTGACCTACGAG.

Relative to its sample, this clone is medium-sized. The CDR3 end lies 3 residues beyond the end of the read and is filled in from the germline J gene. This chain connects TRBV28 to TRBJ2-1, with 8 bases that match TRBD2. V shed 2 bases, J shed 4 bases, and the junction held 7 bases outside the gene matches. The CDR3 has 16 residues. The germline V gene has CDR1 MDHEN and CDR2 SYDVKM. CDR3 amino acids: CASSLHPLAAYNEQFF. Incomplete CDR3 DNA: TGTGCCAGCAGTTTACATCCACTAGCGGCTTACAATGAG.

Comment on this clone: The read terminates 3 residues before the CDR3 end, so the remaining end is supplied by the germline J gene. This rearrangement joins TRBV19 to TRBJ1-6, with TRBD1 identical over 8 bases. Germline loops: CDR1 LNHDA, CDR2 SQIVND (reference sequence). Trimming removed 9 bases from V and 7 bases from J; junction bases left unmatched: 17. CDR3 length: 17 residues. Incomplete CDR3 DNA: TGTGCCAGCAAACCGGGACAGGCAATCCCTTTGAATTCACCC. Amino acid sequence: CASKPGQAIPLNSP. The entire CDR3 is CASKPGQAIPLNSPLHF.

Only a few counts were recorded for this clone. The read finishes 3 residues shy of the CDR3 end, and the germline J gene is used to complete it. The sample contains more than one DNA sequence encoding this CDR3. J is TRBJ1-5 and V is TRBV7-2; 9 bases agree with TRBD1. In germline, CDR1 is SGHTA, CDR2 FQGNSA. Unmatched junction bases numbered 7, after V lost 6 bases and J lost 4 bases. This CDR3 is 15 amino acids long. CDR3 DNA, as far as it was read: TGTGCCAGCAGACAGGGGGCGATTCCGAATCAGCCC. Amino acid sequence: CASRQGAIPNQP. The entire CDR3 sequence reads CASRQGAIPNQPQHF.

This clone was picked up a small number of times. The read comes to an end 3 residues before the CDR3 does, leaving the germline J gene to fill in the end. The chain has TRBV2 and TRBJ2-7; TRBD2 matches at 10 bases. The germline V gene has CDR1 SNHLY and CDR2 FYNNEI. This CDR3 spans 15 amino acids. V dropped 4 bases and J dropped 4; count of bases not matched to a gene: 7. The CDR3 spells CASSGQTSGLYEQYF. The sequenced part of the CDR3 DNA is TGTGCCAGCAGTGGTCAGACTAGCGGGTTATACGAG. The variable domain in full, with the rest retrieved from reference TRBV2 and TRBJ2-7, is EPEVTQTPSHQVTQMGQEVILRCVPISNHLYFYWYRQILGQKVEFLVSFYNNEISEKSEIFDDQFSVERPDGSNFTLKIRSTKLEDSAMYFCASSGQTSGLYEQYFGPGTRLTVT.

As to this clone: The read falls 3 residues short of the CDR3 end, and the missing part is taken from the germline J gene. The chain combines TRBV2 with TRBJ2-1; 7 bases match TRBD1. The CDR3 length is 14 residues. Germline CDR1 reads SNHLY; CDR2 reads FYNNEI. With 5 bases clipped from V and 6 bases from J, the junction kept 7 bases outside the gene matches. The sequenced CDR3 bases are TGTGCCAGCAGTCGACAGGGTGCCAGCAATGAG. It yields the protein CASSRQGASNE. The CDR3 reads in full as CASSRQGASNEQFF.

This clone was counted ten times or more. The DNA ends 3 residues before the CDR3 does, and the rest of the CDR3 is filled in from the germline J gene. The rearrangement links TRBV19 to TRBJ2-3, with 8 bases aligning to TRBD1. The CDR3 is made up of 14 amino acids. CDR1 and CDR2 from the germline V gene are LNHDA and SQIVND (reference sequence). The junction had 5 bases not matched to a gene; V was cut back by 8 bases and J by 1 base. The CDR3 sequence is CASSLGQGTDTQYF. The CDR3 bases that were read are TGTGCCAGTTCTCTGGGACAGGGCACAGATACG.

This clone has more than one count but fewer than ten. The CDR3 end falls 3 residues outside the read, so it is completed with the germline J gene. The rearrangement links TRBV19 to TRBJ1-1; weak D call: TRBD1 (5 bases). The CDR3 is made up of 15 amino acids. Looked up from germline, CDR1 is LNHDA and CDR2 is SQIVND (reference sequence). Between the trimmed V and J ends, which lost 4 bases and 5 bases, there was a span of 17 bases. CDR3 residues: CASSTTTGLATEAFF. The covered CDR3 bases are TGTGCCAGTAGTACTACTACAGGACTAGCGACTGAA.

To note about this clone: The read is 3 residues too short to cover the CDR3 end, so that end is filled in from the germline J gene. The chain joins TRBV11-2 to TRBJ1-2; 7 bases agree with TRBD1. This CDR3 is 13 amino acids long. CDR1 and CDR2 (germline): SGHAT, FQNNGV. The trim removed 5 bases at V and 6 bases at J, leaving 6 bases unmatched. CDR3 DNA, as far as it was read: TGTGCCAGCAGCACAACAGGGGCTAATGGC. Its translation is CASSTTGANG. The full-length CDR3 reads as CASSTTGANGYTF.

This clone was seen ten or more times. The read terminates 3 residues ahead of where the CDR3 ends, so the germline J gene completes it. Distinct nucleotide sequences in the sample also encode this CDR3. The rearrangement links TRBV18 to TRBJ2-7; TRBD1 matches 7 bases. This CDR3 is built from 14 residues. The germline gives CDR1 KGHSH, CDR2 LQKENI. V lost 4 bases to trimming and J lost 3 bases; unmatched junction nucleotides: 6. Here the CDR3 reads CASSLLRDSYEQYF. The CDR3 bases that were read are TGTGCCAGCTCACTTCTTCGGGACAGCTACGAG. The whole variable domain, remainder taken from reference TRBV18 and TRBJ2-7, is NAGVMQNPRHLVRRRGQEARLRCSPMKGHSHVYWYRQLPEEGLKFMVYLQKENIIDESGMPKERFSAEFPKEGPSILRIQQVVRGDSAAYFCASSLLRDSYEQYFGPGTRLTVT.

Many counts were recorded for this clone. Read coverage stops 3 residues before the CDR3 terminus; the germline J gene supplies the remainder. The chain is built from TRBV5-1 and TRBJ2-3; D possibly corresponds to TRBD2 (7 bases). Trimming took 0 bases from V and 4 from J, leaving 12 bases between them. This CDR3 is built from 15 residues. Germline V lookup: CDR1 SGHRS, CDR2 YFSETQ. CDR3 residues: CASSLGRGPPDTQYF. Incomplete CDR3 DNA: TGCGCCAGCAGCTTGGGGCGGGGGCCCCCAGATACG.

This clone was counted ten times or more. Read sequence stops 3 residues before the CDR3 end, and the germline J gene provides the missing end. The J gene is TRBJ2-3, the V gene TRBV2, with 7 positions matching TRBD2. Germline CDR1 is SNHLY and CDR2 is FYNNEI. The ends lost 5 bases at V and 6 bases at J; junction bases unmatched: 11. The CDR3 has 15 residues. The CDR3: CASSPFSSGADTQYF. CDR3 DNA (partial): TGTGCCAGCAGTCCCTTTAGCAGCGGGGCCGATACG.

This clone was observed a handful of times. The read ends 3 residues before the CDR3 terminus; that terminus is restored from the germline J gene. The chain is built from TRBV6-2 or TRBV6-3 and TRBJ2-7, with D perhaps TRBD1 (6 bases). Germline CDR1 reads MNHEY; CDR2 reads SVGEGT. The CDR3 length is 12 residues. The V end lost 6 bases, the J end lost 4 bases, and 10 bases lay between the germline ends. The sequenced part of the CDR3 DNA is TGTGCCAGCAGCACCGACAGGTACGAG. It is translated as CASSTDRYE. In full, the CDR3 is CASSTDRYEQYF.

This clone was detected ten times or more. The read terminates 3 residues before the CDR3 end, so the remaining end is supplied by the germline J gene. This chain uses TRBV6-2 or TRBV6-3 with TRBJ2-5; D may be TRBD2 (6 bases). The length of the CDR3 is 14 residues. Germline V gives CDR1 MNHEY, CDR2 SVGEGT. V lost 6 bases, J lost 1 base, and 12 bases lay in between. The part of the CDR3 DNA that was read is TGTGCCAGCAGCCCCGGGGGTTTCCAAGAGACC. Its protein product is CASSPGGFQET. In full, the CDR3 reads CASSPGGFQETQYF.

This clone was seen only a few times. The read stops 3 residues short of the end of the CDR3; the missing end is completed from the germline J gene. The chain is built from TRBV19 and TRBJ2-4; 8 nucleotides agree with TRBD2. This CDR3 has 14 amino acids. V dropped 6 bases and J dropped 5; count of bases not matched to a gene: 6. Germline V gives CDR1 LNHDA, CDR2 SQIVND (reference sequence). Incomplete CDR3 DNA: TGTGCCAGTAGGGCCAGCGGGGGCCAAAACATT. The encoded protein is CASRASGGQNI. The entire CDR3 protein reads CASRASGGQNIQYF.

The sample holds many counts of this clone. The read comes to an end 3 residues before the CDR3 does, leaving the germline J gene to fill in the end. This chain joins TRBV7-2 and TRBJ1-2, with 9 bases matching TRBD1. The CDR3 totals 12 residues. From germline, CDR1 is SGHTA and CDR2 FQGNSA. The part of the CDR3 DNA that was read is TGTGCCAGCAGCTTGGGGGACAGGGCC. As protein: CASSLGDRA. The full CDR3 sequence reads CASSLGDRAYTF.

This clone has just a few counts. The missing CDR3 end, 3 residues past where the read stops, is filled in from the germline J gene. V is TRBV7-2 and J is TRBJ2-5, with TRBD2 matching 8 bases. CDR1 and CDR2 (germline): SGHTA, FQGNSA. The CDR3 runs to 15 residues. The J segment lost 3 bases and the V segment lost 7 bases, leaving 10 bases of the junction unmatched. The CDR3 region is CASNFQSGGKETQYF. The CDR3 bases that were read are TGTGCCAGCAACTTTCAGAGCGGGGGAAAAGAGACC.

Note on this clone: The sequence runs out 3 residues before the end of the CDR3; the remainder is reconstructed from the germline J gene. The chain recombines TRBV29-1 with TRBJ2-7, with 11 positions matching TRBD2. The CDR3 length is 12 residues. Unmatched junction bases numbered 3, after V lost 7 bases and J lost 4 bases. The germline V gene has CDR1 SQVTM and CDR2 ANQGSEA. The CDR3 loop is CSAGTSGYEQYF. Partial CDR3 DNA: TGCAGCGCCGGGACTAGCGGATACGAG.

This clone was observed many times. The CDR3 end lies 3 residues beyond the end of the read and is filled in from the germline J gene. In the same sample, other DNA sequences code for this CDR3. The chain is built from TRBV2 and TRBJ2-7, with D unclear. The germline CDR1 and CDR2 sequences are SNHLY and FYNNEI. Between the trimmed V and J ends, which lost 0 bases and 4 bases, there was a span of 7 bases. The CDR3 runs 13 residues. CDR3 DNA, as far as it was read: TGTGCCAGCAGTGAAGCGCCGCGATACGAG. Its protein is CASSEAPRYE. The CDR3, in full, reads CASSEAPRYEQYF.

This clone came up a few times. The observed sequence ends 3 residues before the CDR3 terminus, with the missing tail filled in from the germline J gene. This chain connects TRBV6-1 to TRBJ2-7, with 7 bases aligning to TRBD1. V dropped 4 bases and J dropped 6; count of bases not matched to a gene: 3. Germline V CDR1 and CDR2: MNHNS, SASEGT. The CDR3 has 12 amino acids. CDR3 protein: CASSAGGGEQYF. The sequenced CDR3 bases are TGTGCCAGCAGTGCAGGGGGTGGCGAG.

In regard to this clone: The read ends 3 residues shy of where the CDR3 ends; the end is completed using the germline J gene. The chain is built from TRBV7-9 and TRBJ1-3; D gene ambiguous. Trimming shortened V by 6 bases and J by 0 bases, and 12 bases separated the two germline ends. CDR1 and CDR2 (germline): SEHNR, FQNEAQ (reference sequence). There are 15 residues in the CDR3. The sequenced part of the CDR3 DNA is TGTGCCAGCAGAATCGACATCCTCTCTGGAAACACC. Translation gives CASRIDILSGNT. The entire CDR3 reads CASRIDILSGNTIYF.

This clone was observed many times. The observed sequence ends 3 residues before the CDR3 terminus, with the missing tail filled in from the germline J gene. This chain connects TRBV4-2 to TRBJ2-7, with D possibly being TRBD1 or TRBD2 (6 bases each). The CDR3 is made up of 14 amino acids. Germline CDR1 is LGHNA and CDR2 is YNFKEQ. The V and J ends lost 4 bases and 6 bases respectively, with 16 bases between them. The CDR3 DNA, read in part, is TGTGCCAGCAGCCTTAGTGCAGGGGAGGCCGAG. Its translation is CASSLSAGEAE. The CDR3 in full is CASSLSAGEAEQYF.

Points on this clone: The read stops 3 residues short of the end of the CDR3; the missing end is completed from the germline J gene. The V and J genes are TRBV7-9 and TRBJ1-4, with D unresolved. The CDR3 is 13 amino acids. The V end was cut by 5 bases, the J end by 5 bases, with 9 bases between. Germline assignment: CDR1 SEHNR and CDR2 FQNEAQ (reference sequence). The part of the CDR3 DNA that was read is TGTGCCAGCAGCCGCGGATTGAATGAAAAA. Translation gives CASSRGLNEK. The full-length CDR3 reads as CASSRGLNEKLFF.

Points on this clone: Read coverage stops 3 residues before the CDR3 terminus; the germline J gene supplies the remainder. J is TRBJ2-1 and V is TRBV20-1, with 15 bases that match TRBD2. The CDR3 extends over 20 amino acids. Trimming at V came to 0 bases and at J to 9 bases, leaving 18 bases not matched to a gene. Looked up from germline, CDR1 is DFQATT and CDR2 is SNEGSKA (reference sequence). The sequenced CDR3 bases are TGCAGTGCTAGAGATCAAGGGGCCCGAGGACTAGCGGGAGGGCCGAGTGAG. It codes for CSARDQGARGLAGGPSE. From start to end, the CDR3 is CSARDQGARGLAGGPSEQFF.

This clone has only a few counts. The read terminates 3 residues ahead of where the CDR3 ends, so the germline J gene completes it. The chain couples TRBV2 to TRBJ1-2, with a weak D call TRBD1 (5 bases). Germline V CDR1 and CDR2: SNHLY, FYNNEI. The CDR3 covers 14 residues. V was pared by 6 bases and J by 2 bases, with 13 bases between. CDR3 bases read: TGTGCCAGCAGCCGGGGGACGGCCAACTATGGC. It specifies CASSRGTANYG. The whole CDR3 protein reads CASSRGTANYGYTF.

This clone was seen many times. Sequencing ends 3 residues short of the CDR3 end; the germline J gene provides the rest. V usage is TRBV10-3 and J usage is TRBJ2-3; D is uncertain. The ends were cut back, 2 bases at V and 2 bases at J, with 8 bases in the middle. CDR3 size: 14 residues. Germline V gives CDR1 ENHRY, CDR2 SYGVKD. The CDR3 sequence: CAISEEVNTDTQYF. The CDR3 bases that were read are TGTGCCATCAGTGAGGAGGTAAACACAGATACG.

This clone has ten or more counts. Incomplete CDR3 DNA: TGTGCCAGTAGTCCACGCGATATCGGCGGGGAG. Its protein product is CASSPRDIGGE. The whole CDR3 region reads CASSPRDIGGELFF. This chain links TRBV19 with TRBJ2-2, with D unresolved. From the germline J gene comes the end of the CDR3, since the read stops 3 residues before it. There are 14 residues in the CDR3. Germline V CDR1 and CDR2: LNHDA, SQIVND (reference sequence). Trimming took 5 bases from V and 7 from J, leaving 14 bases between them.